This T cell receptor (beta chain) was found in a study of shared T cell receptors in the human thymus. TCRdb's table, derived via immunoSEQ multiplex PCR, lists solely in-frame clones and lacks some. Among under 850,000 clones listed, 88% were seen once. This clone was observed a single time. The V gene's germline CDR1 is MNHEY and CDR2 SMNVEV (reference sequence). CDR3 length: 14 residues. The ends lost 7 bases at V and 2 bases at J; junction bases unmatched: 8. This same sample was also taken into another study, of human thymus T cells. This second study notes: Having corrective surgery for congenital heart defects, healthy Finnish infants were the ones who donated. Thymus was obtained from resections taken during corrective heart surgery. Thymic and blood repertoires showed apparently biased V and J gene usage. Related research reported highly overlapping thymic repertoires among unrelated individuals.

The rearrangement uses TRBV27 and TRBJ2-7; 7 nucleotides agree with TRBD2. The material sequenced was thymocytes. The receptor was isolated from a boy less than two years old with a congenital heart defect. In nucleotides, the CDR3 is TGTGCCAGCACCCGAGCGGGATGGCCCTACGAGCAGTACTTC. Protein: CASTRAGWPYEQYF.